These 19 T cell receptor beta chains share one sample of origin, sequenced in a study of blood T cell repertoires in COVID-19. Assay used: immunoSEQ multiplex PCR; TCRdb lists only in-frame clones, some missing. Of 300,000 to 400,000 clones listed, 85% are singletons. Specimen: PBMCs or T cells enriched from blood (not recorded which). The receptors originated from a woman aged 30 to 39 who had been exposed to COVID-19.

This chain links TRBV28 with TRBJ2-1, with TRBD1 identical over 7 bases. CDR1 is MDHEN and CDR2 is SYDVKM in the germline V gene. The CDR3 covers 14 residues. V shed 6 bases and J 4 bases; nucleotides not matched to a gene: 6. CDR3 in amino acids: CASRRDSGYNEQFF. The DNA for the CDR3 is TGTGCCAGCAGAAGGGACAGTGGTTACAATGAGCAGTTCTTC.

The chain couples TRBV14 to TRBJ2-7, with TRBD2 as a possible D gene (6 bases). The V end was cut by 1 base, the J end by 3 bases, with 13 bases between. The germline gives CDR1 SGHDN, CDR2 FVKESK. The length of the CDR3 is 15 residues. The CDR3 protein is CASSQGAGPNYEQYF. CDR3 nucleotide sequence: TGTGCCAGCAGCCAAGGGGCGGGGCCGAACTACGAGCAGTACTTC.

The V and J genes are TRBV7-3 and TRBJ2-5; 7 bases align to TRBD2. Germline CDR1 SGHTA, CDR2 FQGTGA. After removal of 3 bases from V and 4 bases from J, the junction contained 8 bases not matched to a gene. This CDR3 region has 15 residues. In nucleotides, the CDR3 is TGTGCCAGCAGCTTTGGTCTGACTAGCAGAGAGACCCAGTACTTC. Its protein is CASSFGLTSRETQYF.

The chain couples TRBV6-1 to TRBJ1-5, with D unresolved. CDR3 length equals 14 residues. V shed 0 bases and J shed 4 bases, with 7 bases lying between them. Germline V gene lookup returns CDR1 MNHNS and CDR2 SASEGT. The CDR3 DNA reads as TGTGCCAGCAGTGAAGCGGCGGGGAATCAGCCCCAGCATTTT. Amino acids: CASSEAAGNQPQHF.

V gene TRBV6-1 combines with J gene TRBJ2-7, with D perhaps matching TRBD2 (5 bases). Germline CDR1 reads MNHNS; CDR2 reads SASEGT. The CDR3 consists of 16 residues. V lost 3 bases, J lost 2 bases, and 17 bases lay in between. The CDR3 loop reads CASSDPGAPSPYEQYF. CDR3 DNA sequence: TGTGCCAGCAGTGATCCAGGTGCTCCTAGCCCCTACGAGCAGTACTTC.

This clone showed up just once. The CDR3 is CASSLGSGAQETQYF. The DNA for the CDR3 is TGCGCCAGCAGCTTGGGATCAGGGGCCCAAGAGACCCAGTACTTC. The chain links TRBV5-1 to TRBJ2-5; D may be TRBD1 (6 bases). Germline V gene sequence: CDR1 SGHRS, CDR2 YFSETQ. Trimming left V 0 bases short and J 1 base short, with 10 bases between. The CDR3 covers 15 residues.

The chain recombines TRBV30 with TRBJ2-7, with unresolved D. This CDR3 has 12 residues. Germline V CDR1 and CDR2: GTSNPN, SVGIG (reference sequence). The CDR3 DNA reads as TGTGCGGCGGCAAGTCTCTCCTACGAGCAGTACTTC. It specifies CAAASLSYEQYF.

The rearrangement joins TRBV12-3 or TRBV12-4 to TRBJ1-3, with 7 bases lining up with TRBD1. The CDR3 is 13 residues long. In nucleotides, the CDR3 is TGTCCGCCTCAGGGGGGCGCGGGAAACACCATATATTTT. Translation gives CPPQGGAGNTIYF.

The rearrangement links TRBV19 to TRBJ1-4; 10 bases are shared with TRBD1. V lost 6 bases and J lost 6; bases outside the gene matches: 4. The length of the CDR3 is 14 residues. CDR1 and CDR2 from the germline V gene are LNHDA and SQIVND (reference sequence). CDR3 residues: CASRSTGGDEKLFF. The CDR3 coding sequence is TGTGCCAGTAGGTCGACAGGGGGCGATGAAAAACTGTTTTTT.

This rearrangement joins TRBV5-1 to TRBJ1-2; the match to TRBD1 covers 8 bases. With 3 bases clipped from V and 2 bases from J, the junction kept 3 bases outside the gene matches. This CDR3 comprises 14 residues. From germline, CDR1 is SGHRS and CDR2 YFSETQ. The CDR3: CASSWGDRNYGYTF. The CDR3 DNA reads TGCGCCAGCAGCTGGGGGGACAGGAACTATGGCTACACCTTC.

The J gene is TRBJ2-5, the V gene TRBV5-1; TRBD1 aligns across 7 bases. J was trimmed by 4 bases and V by 7 bases; bases with no gene match: 7. The length of the CDR3 is 13 residues. Germline V gene data show CDR1 as SGHRS and CDR2 as YFSETQ. The CDR3 sequence is CASFTTGRETQYF. The CDR3 bases are TGCGCCAGCTTCACGACAGGGCGAGAGACCCAGTACTTC.

The chain recombines TRBV11-3 with TRBJ2-2, with TRBD2 matching 9 bases. CDR3 length equals 15 residues. V was clipped by 5 bases and J by 0 bases; unmatched bases: 1. CDR1 is SGHNT, CDR2 YENEEA, per germline. The CDR3 sequence: CASSASGANTGELFF. The DNA for the CDR3 is TGTGCCAGCAGCGCTAGCGGGGCGAACACCGGGGAGCTGTTTTTT.

This clone was counted a few times. The gene calls are TRBV6-1 and TRBJ2-2; possible D gene TRBD1, 5 bases. V was cut by 0 bases and J by 7 bases, with 6 bases left in between. Germline V lookup: CDR1 MNHNS, CDR2 SASEGT. There are 13 residues in the CDR3. In DNA form, the CDR3 reads TGTGCCAGCAGTGAAGCTAGGGGCGGGGAGCTGTTTTTT. This translates into CASSEARGGELFF.

The genes are TRBV6-5 and TRBJ1-4; 8 bases map to TRBD1. This CDR3 spans 15 amino acids. The germline gives CDR1 MNHEY, CDR2 SVGAGI. V lost 7 bases to trimming and J lost 3 bases; unmatched junction nucleotides: 7. The CDR3: CASNANRGANEKLFF. The CDR3 DNA reads as TGTGCCAGCAACGCGAACAGGGGGGCTAATGAAAAACTGTTTTTT.

The V gene is TRBV7-6, the J gene TRBJ2-1, with 11 bases identical to TRBD2. Looked up from germline, CDR1 is SGHVS and CDR2 is FNYEAQ. V trimming: 2 bases; J trimming: 0 bases; junction bases outside the gene matches: 3. The CDR3 sequence is 17 residues long. The CDR3 DNA sequence: TGTGCCAGCAGCTTAAGAACTAGCGGGAGCTCCTACAATGAGCAGTTCTTC. This codes for CASSLRTSGSSYNEQFF.

This chain connects TRBV4-3 to TRBJ2-3; TRBD2 aligns across 10 bases. Germline CDR1 and CDR2: LGHNA and YSLEER. The CDR3 is made up of 19 amino acids. The ends lost 0 bases at V and 2 bases at J; junction bases unmatched: 11. The CDR3, as DNA: TGCGCCAGCAGCCAAGAATTAGCGGGGGGCCTTAGATCCACAGATACGCAGTATTTT. Translating gives CASSQELAGGLRSTDTQYF.

The gene calls are TRBV7-9 and TRBJ1-2, with D possibly TRBD1 on 5 matching bases. Germline V gives CDR1 SEHNR, CDR2 FQNEAQ (reference sequence). This CDR3 contains 14 residues. Trimming took 3 bases from V and 2 from J, leaving 10 bases between them. The CDR3 bases are TGTGCCAGCAGCTTTGGGGGGGACAACTATGGCTACACCTTC. Translated, it gives CASSFGGDNYGYTF.

V and J are TRBV5-1 and TRBJ2-2; TRBD1 is a possible D gene (6 bases). The CDR3 runs to 13 residues. V was trimmed by 7 bases and J by 5 bases, leaving 12 bases between them. CDR1 and CDR2 from the germline V gene are SGHRS and YFSETQ. The CDR3 nucleotides read TGCGCCAGCCAGGTAACAGGGACCGGGGAGCTGTTTTTT. This codes for CASQVTGTGELFF.

The rearrangement joins TRBV15 to TRBJ1-5, with D unresolved. Germline V lookup: CDR1 LNHNV, CDR2 YYDKDF (reference sequence). The CDR3 is 17 amino acids. Trimming removed 1 base from V and 3 bases from J, with 16 bases in between. The CDR3 sequence is CATSRAHSAGYNQPQHF. CDR3 bases: TGTGCCACCAGCAGAGCTCACTCCGCAGGCTACAATCAGCCCCAGCATTTT.